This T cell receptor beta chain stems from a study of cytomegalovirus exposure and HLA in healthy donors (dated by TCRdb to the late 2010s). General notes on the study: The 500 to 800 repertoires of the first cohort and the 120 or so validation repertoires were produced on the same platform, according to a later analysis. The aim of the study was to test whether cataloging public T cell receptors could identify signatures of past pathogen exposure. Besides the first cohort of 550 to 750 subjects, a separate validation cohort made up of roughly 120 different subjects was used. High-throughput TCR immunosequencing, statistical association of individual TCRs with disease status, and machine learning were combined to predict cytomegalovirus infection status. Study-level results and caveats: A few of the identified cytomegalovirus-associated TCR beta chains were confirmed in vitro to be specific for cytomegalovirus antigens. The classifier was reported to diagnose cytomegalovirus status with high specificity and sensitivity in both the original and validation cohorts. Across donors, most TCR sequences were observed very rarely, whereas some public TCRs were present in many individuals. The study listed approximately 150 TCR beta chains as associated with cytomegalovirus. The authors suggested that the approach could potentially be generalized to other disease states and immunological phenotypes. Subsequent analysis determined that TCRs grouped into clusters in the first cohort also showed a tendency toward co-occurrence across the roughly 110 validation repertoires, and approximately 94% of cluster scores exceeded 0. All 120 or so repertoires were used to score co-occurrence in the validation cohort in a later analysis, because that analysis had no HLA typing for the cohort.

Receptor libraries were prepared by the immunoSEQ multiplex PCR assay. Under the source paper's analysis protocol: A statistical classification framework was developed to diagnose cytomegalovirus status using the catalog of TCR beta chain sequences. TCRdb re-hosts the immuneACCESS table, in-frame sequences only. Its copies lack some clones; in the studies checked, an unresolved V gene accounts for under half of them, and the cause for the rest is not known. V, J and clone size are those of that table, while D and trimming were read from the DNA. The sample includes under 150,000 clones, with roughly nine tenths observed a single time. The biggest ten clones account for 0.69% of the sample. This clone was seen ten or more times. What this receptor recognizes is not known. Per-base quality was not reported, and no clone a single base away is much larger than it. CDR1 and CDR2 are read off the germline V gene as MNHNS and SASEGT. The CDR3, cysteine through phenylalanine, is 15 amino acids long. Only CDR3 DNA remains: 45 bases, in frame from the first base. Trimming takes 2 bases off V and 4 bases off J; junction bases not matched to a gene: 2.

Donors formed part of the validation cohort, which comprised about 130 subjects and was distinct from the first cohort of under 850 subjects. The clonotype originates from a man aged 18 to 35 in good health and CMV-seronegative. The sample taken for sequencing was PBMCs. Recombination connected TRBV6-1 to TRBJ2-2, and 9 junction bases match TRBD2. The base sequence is TGTGCCAGCAGTGAACTAGCGGGAAGCACCGGGGAGCTGTTTTTT. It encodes CASSELAGSTGELFF.